A selection of T cell receptor beta chains follows, all from one sample in a study of CD8+ T cells in alopecia areata. Sequencing was performed with immunoSEQ multiplex PCR; in TCRdb, only in-frame clones are kept and a portion is missing. The profile covers about 69,000 clones, with roughly 61% appearing a single time and approximately 15% taken by the ten largest. Sequencing used CD8+ T cells sorted from blood, obtained at week 0. These TCRs come from a human donor with alopecia areata. CDR3s include the opening cysteine and the closing phenylalanine or tryptophan.

>TRBV23-1|TRBJ1-6
CASSRVKGGNSPLHF
>TRBV23-1|TRBJ2-5
CASPGEETQYF
>TRBV4-1|TRBJ2-7
CASSQRTASSYEQYF
>TRBV7-9|TRBJ1-1
CASSNSGGRGTEAFF
>TRBV9|TRBJ2-7
CASSEGDSSSYEQYF
>TRBV6-4|TRBJ2-3
CASSDGASGLGTDTQYF
>TRBV7-9|TRBJ2-7
CASSLGFYEQYF
>TRBV7-3|TRBJ2-2
CASSLIRGRRGTGELFF
>TRBV4-1|TRBJ2-2
CASSQAAGLNTGELFF
>TRBV13|TRBJ2-3
CASSQIPLRADTQYF
>TRBV7-9|TRBJ1-1
CASSLGSRAEAFF
>TRBV4-1|TRBJ2-3
CASSQGWGLADTQYF
>TRBV11-3|TRBJ2-3
CASSLAASGSPLYF
>TRBV5-4|TRBJ2-7
CASSVDEAEQYF
>TRBV9|TRBJ2-7
CASSGGRDPYYEQYF
>TRBV29-1|TRBJ2-6
CSVEGQGNSGANVLTF
>TRBV7-9|TRBJ2-5
CASRFASGRAQETQYF
>TRBV29-1|TRBJ2-7
CSVENSGYPYEQYF
>TRBV7-6|TRBJ1-1
CASSLARTANTEAFF
>TRBV2|TRBJ2-7
CASSEAHRGGLYEQYF
>TRBV27|TRBJ2-3
CASSLTAERGPLRDTQYF
>TRBV11-2|TRBJ2-7
CASLGISSYEQYF
>TRBV5-1|TRBJ1-2
CASSLLGTGGYGYTF
>TRBV30|TRBJ2-2
CAWSGAGELFF
>TRBV4-1|TRBJ1-5
CASSQDGPDQPQHF
>TRBV4-3|TRBJ1-2
CASSQDRTELPYGYTF
>TRBV4-1|TRBJ1-1
CASSPYRGQGTEAFF
>TRBV9|TRBJ2-1
CASSVGSESSYNEQFF
>TRBV29-1|TRBJ1-1
CSVEGGGAEAFF
>TRBV7-9|TRBJ2-5
CASSTLSYQETQYF
>TRBV15|TRBJ2-7
CATSRDKGGGTSVYEQYF
>TRBV5-4|TRBJ1-1
CASSLVNTEAFF
>TRBV2|TRBJ2-5
CASSMDSSGETQYF
>TRBV15|TRBJ2-1
CATSSGQFSYNEQFF
>TRBV5-6|TRBJ2-7
CASSPIDRGTYEQYF
>TRBV4-2|TRBJ2-5
CASSQALTQGRETQYF
>TRBV27|TRBJ2-1
CASWGGHEQFF
>TRBV7-9|TRBJ2-7
CASSLDGGFRTYEQYF
>TRBV7-2|TRBJ2-3
CASSPAGGMRDTQYF
>TRBV29-1|TRBJ2-7
CSVMGSYEQYF
>TRBV28|TRBJ2-1
CASSLSGSGSDEQFF
>TRBV18|TRBJ2-1
CASSPDSPLLQFF
>TRBV30|TRBJ1-1
CAGGINTEAFF
>TRBV27|TRBJ1-5
CASSTQGYSNQPQHF
>TRBV4-3|TRBJ1-6
CASSQDWASDNSPLHF
>TRBV21-1|TRBJ1-5
CASNGFCSNQPQHF
>TRBV19|TRBJ2-1
CASSLTESYNEQFF
>TRBV7-2|TRBJ2-7
CASSLVAFKTSGGPYEQYF
>TRBV7-2|TRBJ2-5
CASSDALVWTQYF
>TRBV27|TRBJ1-5
CASSLDLSQPQHF
>TRBV29-1|TRBJ2-7
CSVVGLSSYEQYF
>TRBV5-6|TRBJ2-2
CASSSWTSGKDTGELFF
>TRBV5-4|TRBJ2-3
CASSRSTGTGATDTQYF
>TRBV28|TRBJ2-5
CASSTRERQYF
>TRBV30|TRBJ2-7
CAWSPGTGYEQYF
>TRBV7-6|TRBJ1-1
CASSARQGLNTEAFF
>TRBV4-3|TRBJ2-7
CASSQDRVAINEQYF
>TRBV18|TRBJ2-1
CASSLLAELNEQFF
>TRBV9|TRBJ2-1
CASSVRTSGYNEQFF
>TRBV27|TRBJ2-1
CASSLLRDPEQFF